The subject of this entry is one T cell receptor (beta chain). Its antigen specificity is not known. The input lacks base qualities; no much larger clone sits a single base away. The immunoSEQ Assay was used to sequence TCRbeta CDR3 regions. After extraction, genomic DNA underwent amplification by bias-controlled multiplex PCR, followed by high-throughput sequencing. As for the authors' bioinformatics: Collapsing and filtering of sequences were performed to quantify the absolute abundance of each unique TCRbeta CDR3 region. Usable DNA was measured by amplifying reference genes present in all nucleated cells, and TCRbeta template counts were normalized to that usable DNA to estimate T cell fraction. Repertoire TCRs were annotated as SARS-CoV-2-specific by exact matching of V gene, CDR3 amino acid sequence and J gene to a known reactive TCR set. The reference SARS-CoV-2 TCR set was obtained from MIRA and was filtered for enrichment in COVID-19-positive ImmuneCODE repertoires, whereby public or cross-reactive TCRs were removed. Based on the MIRA antigens, annotated TCRs were further analysed at the level of specific ORF or position within ORF. Depth was the summed frequency of annotated unique rearrangements, while breadth was defined as annotated unique rearrangements over total unique productive rearrangements. Two-sided Wilcoxon rank-sum tests were applied when comparing TCR breadth between groups. TCRdb re-hosts the immuneACCESS table, in-frame sequences only. Its copies lack some clones; in the studies checked, an unresolved V gene accounts for under half of them, and the cause for the rest is not known. V and J calls and clone size are copied from that table; D and trimming were computed from the DNA. Counted in this sample were a few hundred thousand clones; 87% of them appeared once. The ten largest clonotypes hold about 3.4% of the sample.

Taken with the paper, the label for treatment or condition translates to: roughly 18 received Ad26.COV2.S at low or high dose, single or two shots; 5 received placebo; per-sample allocation not given. Repertoires of vaccine and placebo recipients were sequenced from samples taken on day 63 after the first injection. Between 29 July and 7 August 2020, Cohort 1b enrolled 25 adults aged 18-55 years at one site in Boston, USA. Ad26.COV2.S was a replication-incompetent adenovirus type 26 vector that expressed a prefusion-stabilized SARS-CoV-2 spike protein derived from the original Wuhan strain. This sample is drawn from a study of Ad26.COV2.S vaccination and SARS-CoV-2 variants (dated by TCRdb to 2020 to 2023). A note on the overall study: Donors in the vaccine arm were drawn from COV1001, a phase I-IIa trial of Ad26.COV2.S in healthy adults that was multicentre, randomized, double-blind and placebo-controlled. TCRbeta repertoire sequencing served as the tool for gauging how specific and how broad the SARS-CoV-2-reactive T cell receptors were following Ad26.COV2.S vaccination. The TCR-sequenced set comprised approximately 32 samples: about 19 Ad26.COV2.S vaccine recipients, 5 placebo recipients and 8 SARS-CoV-2 convalescent individuals. Trial participants were randomized into five groups of five, in which low-dose or high-dose Ad26.COV2.S was given once or twice, or placebo was given on both occasions. Investigators did not know the trial group allocation while performing experiments and assessing outcomes. Ad26.COV2.S was administered intramuscularly at 5 x 10^10 or 1 x 10^11 viral particles, either as a single shot or as two shots given 56 days apart. What the work shows at the level of the full study, not this receptor alone: Ad26.COV2.S recipients had higher spike-specific TCR breadth than placebo recipients (P = 0.0014). Vaccine and placebo recipients had comparable non-spike TCR breadth, which fits with the vaccine containing only spike. The study lacked the statistical power to compare responses across vaccine doses or regimens. It was noted by the authors that total T cell responses may have been underestimated by the TCR breadth and depth analyses. After vaccination, substantial breadth of spike-specific CD8+ and CD4+ T cell responses was reported.

The specimen was peripheral blood, collected in a trial of Ad26.COV2.S vaccine versus placebo. The source is a person between 18 and 59 years old who received the Ad26.COV2.S COVID-19 vaccine or a placebo.

The nucleotides read TGTGCCAGCAGCTTGCAAGGAGGGTTGTGGGCTAACTATGGCTACACCTTC. It translates to CASSLQGGLWANYGYTF. In this chain, TRBV5-8 is recombined with TRBJ1-2, with the D gene not clear enough to name. Measured from the cysteine to the phenylalanine, the CDR3 is 17 residues long. Just CDR3 DNA is preserved here, 51 bases in frame from base 1. CDR1 and CDR2 are drawn from the germline V gene: SGHTS, YDEGEE. The germline ends are 16 bases apart after V is trimmed by 1 base and J by 0 bases. When the CDR3 is completed using the reference TRBV5-8 and TRBJ1-2 genes on either side, the full variable domain is EAGVTQSPTHLIKTRGQQATLRCSPISGHTSVYWYQQALGLGLQFLLWYDEGEERNRGNFPPRFSGRQFPNYSSELNVNALELEDSALYLCASSLQGGLWANYGYTFGSGTRLTVV.